The sample holds many counts of the clone carrying this TCR beta chain. The entry originates in a study of identical twins. Trimming cost V 5 bases and J 6 bases, with 7 bases left between them. The CDR3 has 12 residues. A single record per CDR3 protein comes from TCRdb applying MiXCR to the 5' RACE reads. Counted here are 500,000 to 600,000 distinct CDR3 sequences, less than 25% occurring once; the ten biggest clones make up about 0.91%. This sample was shared with a second study, whose subject was T cells expressing NK-cell markers. That source notes: Once again these clonotypes came out on top in the CD3+CD56-NKG2C+ fraction of a few donors.

This receptor was taken from a woman aged 18-30 years in good health. Sequencing was done on a sample of CD4+ T cells sorted from blood. The J gene is TRBJ2-2, the V gene TRBV12-3 or TRBV12-4; D gene ambiguous. The CDR3 region has the DNA TGTGCCAGCAGTCAGGACCCCGGGGAGCTGTTTTTT. Its translation is CASSQDPGELFF.